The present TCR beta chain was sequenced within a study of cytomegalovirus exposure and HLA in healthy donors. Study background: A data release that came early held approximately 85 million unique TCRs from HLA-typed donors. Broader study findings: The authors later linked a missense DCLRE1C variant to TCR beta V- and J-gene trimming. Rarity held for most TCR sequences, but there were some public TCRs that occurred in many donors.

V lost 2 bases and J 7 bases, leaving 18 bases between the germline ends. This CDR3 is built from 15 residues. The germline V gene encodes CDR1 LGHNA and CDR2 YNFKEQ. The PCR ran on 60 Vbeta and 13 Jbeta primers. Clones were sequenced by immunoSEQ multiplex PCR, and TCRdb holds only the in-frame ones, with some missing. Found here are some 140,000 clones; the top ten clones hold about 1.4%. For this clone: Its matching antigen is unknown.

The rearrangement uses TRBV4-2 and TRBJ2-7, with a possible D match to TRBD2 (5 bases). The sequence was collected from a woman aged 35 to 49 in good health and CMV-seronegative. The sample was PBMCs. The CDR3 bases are TGTGCCAGCAGCCAACTATTTGCCCTTCAGCGGGAGCAGTACTTC. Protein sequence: CASSQLFALQREQYF.